This TCR beta chain comes out of a study of blood T cell dynamics during melanoma immunotherapy. On the study more broadly: Patients with metastatic melanoma got pembrolizumab or nivolumab-ipilimumab as first-line care.

Every bulk PBMC sample received the same 350 ng of DNA. TCRdb's table, derived via immunoSEQ multiplex PCR, lists solely in-frame clones and lacks some. The table shows around 13,000 clones, with over 75% occurring only once. Trimming took 4 bases from V and 5 from J, leaving 11 bases between them. Per the germline V gene, CDR1 is SNHLY and CDR2 is FYNNEI. This CDR3 is built from 13 residues. The time point is: pre-treatment baseline. A single count supports this clone. The rearrangement links TRBV2 to TRBJ2-5, with D possibly TRBD2 on 6 matching bases. The sequence was obtained from a human donor with melanoma. This specimen was blood, taken from a patient treated with checkpoint blockade. The CDR3 DNA is TGTGCCAGCAGTGCGGGACGGGGGGAGACCCAGTACTTC. As protein: CASSAGRGETQYF.